Included here is one T cell receptor (beta chain) sequence, with context. Its antigen is unidentified. The sample originates from a study of cytomegalovirus exposure and HLA in healthy donors. General study results and limits: One cluster of highly shared sequence variants probably arose as a sequencing artifact. The study designated 150 to 200 TCR beta chains cytomegalovirus-associated.

PCR primers comprised 60 Vbeta and 13 Jbeta primers. Original processing methods: An analysis that came later counted 80 million or so unique TCR beta chains, approximately 10 million shared. Clones were read by immunoSEQ multiplex PCR, and TCRdb kept only the in-frame ones, dropping some. V and J calls and clone size are as listed in that table; D and trimming were resolved from the DNA. The sample holds 36,000 or so clones, 70% to 85% seen once. The V gene's germline CDR1 is MDHEN and CDR2 SYDVKM. CDR3 size: 14 residues. With 3 bases removed from V and 2 bases from J, the gap between germline ends came to 11 bases.

This chain joins TRBV28 and TRBJ2-7; D perhaps matches TRBD2 (7 bases). Specimen: PBMCs. This TCR derives from a woman aged 18-29 years in good health and CMV-seronegative. DNA for the CDR3: TGTGCCAGCAGTTTGGGGGGGGCAGCCTACGAGCAGTACTTC. Protein: CASSLGGAAYEQYF.